The 26 T cell receptor beta chains in this list originate from one sample, sequenced in a study of blood T cells in healthy people across ages. A sample-barcoded 5' primer and a J-beta primer mix were used in a second PCR of roughly 6 to 12 cycles. TCRdb reprocessed the 5' RACE reads with MiXCR, giving one entry per CDR3 protein. The sample contains roughly 730,000 distinct CDR3 sequences, approximately 53% of which appear only once. The sample comprised blood. These receptors originate from a man in his forties in good health.

This clonotype was seen a few times. The CDR3 DNA reads as TGTGCCAGCAGCAAAGCGGGGGATGGGGGCACTGAAGCTTTCTTT. It codes for CASSKAGDGGTEAFF. The chain has TRBV6-1 and TRBJ1-1; a possible D gene is TRBD1 (5 bases). Germline V gives CDR1 MNHNS, CDR2 SASEGT. The CDR3 length is 15 residues. Trimming pared 6 bases from V and 4 bases from J, leaving 18 bases between.

The V call is TRBV5-1, the J call TRBJ1-1, with D perhaps matching TRBD1 (5 bases). With 3 bases removed from V and 4 bases from J, the gap between germline ends came to 10 bases. This CDR3 has 13 residues. The germline CDR1 and CDR2 sequences are SGHRS and YFSETQ. CDR3 nucleotides: TGCGCCAGCAGCTCCAGGGTTGGCACTGAAGCTTTCTTT. Its protein is CASSSRVGTEAFF.

This sequence joins TRBV20-1 and TRBJ2-5; D is uncertain. The V gene's germline CDR1 is DFQATT and CDR2 SNEGSKA (reference sequence). CDR3 size: 11 residues. V was pared by 6 bases and J by 5 bases, with 10 bases between. The CDR3 DNA reads as TGCAGTGCGGGTAGTCCTGAGACCCAGTACTTC. This encodes CSAGSPETQYF.

Worth noting for this clonotype: This could be a read error, since a much larger clone is one nucleotide away. J is TRBJ2-6 and V is TRBV10-3; D gene unclear. V was cut by 2 bases and J by 3 bases, with 8 bases left in between. Germline CDR1 reads ENHRY; CDR2 reads SYGVKD. The CDR3 runs 15 residues. CDR3 protein: CAISEALGGANVLTF. The CDR3 region has the DNA TGTGCCATCAGTGAGGCGTTGGGTGGGGCCAACGTCCTGACTTTC.

This clonotype was recorded a few times. This chain joins TRBV4-3 and TRBJ1-1, with TRBD1 as a possible D gene (5 bases). CDR1 LGHNA and CDR2 YSLEER come from the germline V gene. The germline V and J ends were trimmed by 1 base and 4 bases, with 10 bases remaining between them. The CDR3 consists of 14 residues. In DNA form, the CDR3 reads TGCGCCAGCAGCCAAGGTAACAGGCTCACTGAAGCTTTCTTT. This gives the protein CASSQGNRLTEAFF.

This rearrangement joins TRBV20-1 to TRBJ1-6; possible D gene TRBD1, 5 bases. Trimming removed 1 base from V and 9 bases from J, with 7 bases in between. Germline V CDR1 and CDR2: DFQATT, SNEGSKA (reference sequence). This CDR3 region has 12 residues. This CDR3 reads CSARGDLSPLHF. In DNA, the CDR3 is TGCAGTGCTAGAGGGGACCTTTCACCCCTCCACTTT.

The chain uses TRBV24-1 and TRBJ2-3, with D uncertain. Trimming stripped 4 bases from V and 6 bases from J, with 10 bases between. The CDR3 covers 13 residues. Germline assignment: CDR1 KGHDR and CDR2 SFDVKD. The CDR3 region has the DNA TGTGCCACCAGTGAGCCGGACGGGGATACGCAGTATTTT. Translation gives CATSEPDGDTQYF.

This clonotype was picked up a small number of times. The V gene is TRBV27, the J gene TRBJ1-2, with D maybe TRBD1 (6 bases). CDR1 is MNHEY, CDR2 SMNVEV, per germline (reference sequence). The germline V and J ends were trimmed by 0 bases and 1 base, with 9 bases remaining between them. The CDR3 totals 15 residues. CDR3 DNA sequence: TGTGCCAGCAGTTTATCAGGGGGATATAACTATGGCTACACCTTC. Residues: CASSLSGGYNYGYTF.

This sequence joins TRBV24-1 and TRBJ1-2; weak D call: TRBD1 (5 bases). Germline V gene data show CDR1 as KGHDR and CDR2 as SFDVKD. V dropped 1 base and J dropped 6 bases, with 17 bases sitting between them. The CDR3 consists of 16 residues. Written as DNA, the CDR3 is TGTGCCACCAGTGATTTCGGGGGGAACGGGCGAGATGGCTACACCTTC. It codes for CATSDFGGNGRDGYTF.

This chain links TRBV20-1 with TRBJ2-1; 9 nucleotides agree with TRBD2. Germline-derived CDR1 and CDR2 are DFQATT and SNEGSKA (reference sequence). The CDR3 totals 16 residues. After removal of 0 bases from V and 4 bases from J, the junction contained 7 bases not matched to a gene. The CDR3 loop reads CSAREYPSGTYNEQFF. DNA of the CDR3: TGCAGTGCTAGAGAATACCCTAGCGGGACATACAATGAGCAGTTCTTC.

The chain couples TRBV7-9 to TRBJ2-3, with TRBD2 matching over 8 bases. Germline-derived CDR1 and CDR2 are SEHNR and FQNEAQ (reference sequence). V gave up 7 bases and J gave up 2 bases; unmatched junction bases: 5. The CDR3 has 14 amino acids. CDR3 sequence: CASNPGLDTDTQYF. CDR3 bases: TGTGCCAGCAACCCGGGACTAGACACAGATACGCAGTATTTT.

The count of this clonotype is one. J is TRBJ2-4 and V is TRBV20-1; D remains unclear. The end of the DNA fits TRBJ2-7 better, so the J call may be wrong. Germline V gene data show CDR1 as DFQATT and CDR2 as SNEGSKA (reference sequence). The CDR3 length is 12 residues. The CDR3 loop reads CSARDQGSEQYF. In DNA form, the CDR3 reads TGCAGTGCTAGAGATCAAGGGTCCGAGCAGTACTTC.

This clonotype showed up just a few times. V and J are TRBV28 and TRBJ2-6; D gene unclear. Trimming removed 8 bases from V and 2 bases from J, with 10 bases in between. Germline V gives CDR1 MDHEN, CDR2 SYDVKM. CDR3 length: 14 amino acids. The CDR3 sequence is CASYDTAGANVLTF. The CDR3 DNA follows: TGTGCCAGCTATGACACGGCTGGGGCCAACGTCCTGACTTTC.

The CDR3 nucleotides are TGTGCCAGCAGCTTAGGGTCCGGGAGCGGGGGTGGAGGGACCCAGTACTTC. It is translated as CASSLGSGSGGGGTQYF. The chain uses TRBV7-2 and TRBJ2-7; 8 bases match TRBD2. The end of the DNA fits TRBJ2-5 better, so the J call may be wrong. Germline assignment: CDR1 SGHTA and CDR2 FQGNSA. This CDR3 is built from 17 residues.

This clonotype turned up a few times. The genes are TRBV28 and TRBJ2-6; D is possibly TRBD1 (5 bases). With 7 bases removed from V and 2 bases from J, the gap between germline ends came to 21 bases. Germline CDR1 MDHEN, CDR2 SYDVKM. The CDR3 spans 18 residues. The CDR3 region has the DNA TGTGCCAGCATGATAGGACACCTCATGAAGGCTGGGGCCAACGTCCTGACTTTC. This encodes CASMIGHLMKAGANVLTF.

This clonotype appeared a few times. The chain combines TRBV20-1 with TRBJ2-5; no clear D. Between the trimmed V and J ends, which lost 6 bases and 4 bases, there was a span of 12 bases. The CDR3 covers 12 residues. Germline lookup yields CDR1 DFQATT and CDR2 SNEGSKA (reference sequence). The CDR3 is CSAQPGGETQYF. The CDR3 DNA reads as TGCAGTGCACAGCCGGGTGGAGAGACCCAGTACTTC.

This clonotype was picked up a small number of times. The rearrangement uses TRBV27 and TRBJ2-3; D remains unclear. Germline V lookup: CDR1 MNHEY, CDR2 SMNVEV (reference sequence). V shed 2 bases and J shed 4 bases, with 10 bases lying between them. This CDR3 comprises 14 residues. The CDR3 region has the DNA TGTGCCAGCAGTTTAGGACGAAACGCAGATACGCAGTATTTT. Protein sequence: CASSLGRNADTQYF.

The chain is built from TRBV20-1 and TRBJ2-7; 9 bases fit TRBD2. V shed 5 bases and J 0 bases; nucleotides not matched to a gene: 11. Germline lookup yields CDR1 DFQATT and CDR2 SNEGSKA (reference sequence). The CDR3 totals 16 residues. CDR3 nucleotide sequence: TGCAGTGCTGATGGTAGCGGGAGTGGGGGCTCCTACGAGCAGTACTTC. This gives the protein CSADGSGSGGSYEQYF.

This clonotype turned up a few times. The chain couples TRBV9 to TRBJ1-2, with TRBD1 identical over 8 bases. Germline lookup yields CDR1 SGDLS and CDR2 YYNGEE. Trimming removed 8 bases from V and 7 bases from J; junction bases left unmatched: 16. The CDR3 covers 15 residues. CDR3 residues: CASTGGEYIMRGYTF. The CDR3 coding sequence is TGTGCCAGTACAGGGGGAGAGTATATCATGCGTGGCTACACCTTC.

The chain couples TRBV4-2 to TRBJ2-5; D might be TRBD1 (6 bases). V lost 1 base and J 3 bases, leaving 12 bases between the germline ends. The CDR3 extends over 15 amino acids. From germline, CDR1 is LGHNA and CDR2 YNFKEQ. CDR3 sequence (DNA): TGTGCCAGCAGCCAAGCGTCAGGGGTGGAAGAGACCCAGTACTTC. As protein: CASSQASGVEETQYF.

J is TRBJ2-7 and V is TRBV27; 8 bases are a match to TRBD1. After removal of 4 bases from V and 0 bases from J, the junction contained 11 bases not matched to a gene. Per the germline V gene, CDR1 is MNHEY and CDR2 is SMNVEV (reference sequence). CDR3 length: 17 amino acids. This CDR3 reads CASSSYHAGQGSYEQYF. The CDR3 DNA follows: TGTGCCAGCAGTTCATACCATGCCGGACAGGGCTCCTACGAGCAGTACTTC.

V is TRBV14 and J is TRBJ1-1, with D perhaps TRBD1 (5 bases). V shed 3 bases and J shed 6 bases, with 14 bases lying between them. Germline assignment: CDR1 SGHDN and CDR2 FVKESK. The CDR3 is made up of 14 amino acids. Here the CDR3 reads CASSHRRPGPEAFF. The DNA for the CDR3 is TGTGCCAGCAGCCATCGGAGGCCGGGGCCTGAAGCTTTCTTT.

This sequence joins TRBV7-2 and TRBJ2-3; D may be TRBD2 (6 bases). Germline CDR1 SGHTA, CDR2 FQGNSA. The CDR3 covers 15 residues. V lost 5 bases to trimming and J lost 2 bases, with 14 bases between them. The CDR3 protein is CASSTTGTPTDTQYF. The CDR3 DNA sequence: TGTGCCAGCAGCACAACCGGGACTCCCACAGATACGCAGTATTTT.

This clonotype was counted between two and nine times. The chain recombines TRBV11-3 with TRBJ2-7, with 14 bases matching TRBD2. Germline CDR1 and CDR2: SGHNT and YENEEA. The CDR3 is 15 amino acids. The V gene end was trimmed by 5 bases and the J gene end by 7 bases; junction bases not matched to a gene: 7. CDR3 sequence: CASSPAGLAGGEQYF. The DNA for the CDR3 is TGTGCCAGCAGCCCTGCCGGACTAGCGGGAGGTGAGCAGTACTTC.

The chain has TRBV24-1 and TRBJ2-1; D remains ambiguous. The V end was cut by 2 bases, the J end by 7 bases, with 14 bases between. Germline V lookup: CDR1 KGHDR, CDR2 SFDVKD. The CDR3 is 15 amino acids. The DNA for the CDR3 is TGTGCCACCAGTGATTCTGGTCTATCGCTGAATGAGCAGTTCTTC. As protein: CATSDSGLSLNEQFF.

The chain carries TRBV11-1 and TRBJ2-1; 8 bases are a match to TRBD1. Germline V gene data show CDR1 as SGHAT and CDR2 as FQDESV (reference sequence). The V gene end was trimmed by 5 bases and the J gene end by 5 bases; junction bases not matched to a gene: 8. The CDR3 covers 15 residues. The CDR3, as DNA: TGTGCCAGCAGCCACGTCGACAGGGGAAACAATGAGCAGTTCTTC. The encoded protein is CASSHVDRGNNEQFF.